This T cell receptor (beta chain) appears in the sequencing data of a study of cytomegalovirus exposure and HLA in healthy donors. Overall study results and limits: A list of around 150 TCR beta chains associated with cytomegalovirus was given.

The PCR used 60 Vbeta and 13 Jbeta primers. The repertoire was sequenced with immunoSEQ multiplex PCR; TCRdb's copy has only in-frame clones and lacks some. The data contain 150,000 to 200,000 clones, 65% to 70% of them singletons. Germline V gene lookup returns CDR1 MNHEY and CDR2 SVGAGI. The CDR3 spans 13 residues. Notes on this clone: Its antigen is currently unknown.

This clonotype was obtained from a man aged 30 to 39 in good health and CMV-seropositive. The chain couples TRBV6-5 to TRBJ2-5; 12 bases align to TRBD2. The better agreement between TRBJ2-7 and the DNA end casts doubt on the J call. Sequenced material: PBMCs. In nucleotides, the CDR3 is TGTGCCAGCGGACTAGCGGGGCCCTACGAGCAGTACTTC. Its translation is CASGLAGPYEQYF.